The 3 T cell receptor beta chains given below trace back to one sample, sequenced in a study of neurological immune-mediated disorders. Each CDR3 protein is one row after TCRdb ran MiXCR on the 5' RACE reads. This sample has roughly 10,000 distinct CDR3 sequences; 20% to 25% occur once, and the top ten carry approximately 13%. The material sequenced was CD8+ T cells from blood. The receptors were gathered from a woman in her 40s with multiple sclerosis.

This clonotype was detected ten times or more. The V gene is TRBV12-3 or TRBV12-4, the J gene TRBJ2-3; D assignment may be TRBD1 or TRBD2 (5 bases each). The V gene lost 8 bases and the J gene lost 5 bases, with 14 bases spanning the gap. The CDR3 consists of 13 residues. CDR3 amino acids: CASRPLGVDTQYF. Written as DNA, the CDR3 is TGTGCCAGCCGTCCGCTGGGGGTAGATACGCAGTATTTT.

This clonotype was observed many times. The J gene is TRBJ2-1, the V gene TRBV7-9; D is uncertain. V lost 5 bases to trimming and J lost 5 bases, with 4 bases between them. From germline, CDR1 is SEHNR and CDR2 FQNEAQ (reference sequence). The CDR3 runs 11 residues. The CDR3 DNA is TGTGCCAGCAGCGAGGACAATGAGCAGTTCTTC. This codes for CASSEDNEQFF.

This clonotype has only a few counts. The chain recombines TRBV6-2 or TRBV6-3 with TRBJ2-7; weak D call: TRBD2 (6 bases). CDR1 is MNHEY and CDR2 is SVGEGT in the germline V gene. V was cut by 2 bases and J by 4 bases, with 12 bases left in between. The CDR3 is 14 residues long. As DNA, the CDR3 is TGTGCCAGCAGTTACGTCGGGGGAAATTACGAGCAGTACTTC. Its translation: CASSYVGGNYEQYF.